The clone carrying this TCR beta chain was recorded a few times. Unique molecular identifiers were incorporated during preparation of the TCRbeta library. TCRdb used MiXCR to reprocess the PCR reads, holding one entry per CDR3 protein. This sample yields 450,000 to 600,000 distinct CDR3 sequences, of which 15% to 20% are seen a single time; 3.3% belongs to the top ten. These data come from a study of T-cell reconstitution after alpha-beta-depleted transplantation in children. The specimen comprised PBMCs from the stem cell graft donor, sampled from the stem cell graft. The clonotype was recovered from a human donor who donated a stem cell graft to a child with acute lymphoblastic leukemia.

CDR3 loop: CASSVGTSAFF. CDR3 nucleotide sequence: TGTGCCAGCAGTGTGGGGACTTCAGCTTTCTTT. The chain couples TRBV6-5 to TRBJ1-1; possible D gene TRBD1, 5 bases. Germline CDR1 reads MNHEY; CDR2 reads SVGAGI. Trimming cost V 5 bases and J 10 bases, with 11 bases left between them. This CDR3 has 11 residues.